This entry lists 11 T cell receptor beta chains sequenced from one sample in a study of spatial heterogeneity in lung cancer. General study results and limits: How many expanded intratumoral alpha and beta TCRs were present tracked the tumor mutation count, which was a count of nonsynonymous mutations.

These receptors have no known antigen. TCRdb processed the 5' RACE reads anew with MiXCR; each CDR3 protein has one entry. The sample has roughly 3,200 distinct CDR3 sequences; roughly 3.3% are singletons. Time point denoted: sample taken at primary tumor resection. Sequences were derived from lung tumor tissue, sampled at surgery. The receptors originated from a male donor with early-stage non-small cell lung cancer.

This clonotype was counted between two and nine times. This chain uses TRBV20-1 with TRBJ2-5, with 12 bases identical to TRBD2. The CDR3 runs 15 residues. In germline, CDR1 is DFQATT, CDR2 SNEGSKA (reference sequence). The junction had 6 bases not matched to a gene; V was cut back by 3 bases and J by 4 bases. CDR3 amino acids: CSARDLAGGPETQYF. The CDR3 DNA reads TGCAGTGCTAGGGATCTAGCGGGGGGGCCAGAGACCCAGTACTTC.

This clonotype was detected many times. The CDR3 bases are TGTGCCAGCAGCGTTAACAGGGTGTCCAATCAGCCCCAGCATTTT. Translated, it gives CASSVNRVSNQPQHF. The rearrangement joins TRBV2 to TRBJ1-5, with D perhaps matching TRBD1 (6 bases). This CDR3 is 15 amino acids long. CDR1 and CDR2 (germline): SNHLY, FYNNEI. The germline V and J ends were trimmed by 6 bases and 3 bases, with 15 bases remaining between them.

The chain couples TRBV12-3 or TRBV12-4 to TRBJ2-5; 10 bases map to TRBD2. The CDR3 is 15 amino acids. Trimming at V came to 6 bases and at J to 1 base, leaving 5 bases not matched to a gene. The CDR3 loop reads CASSGLAASQETQYF. The CDR3 region has the DNA TGTGCCAGCAGCGGACTAGCGGCGAGCCAAGAGACCCAGTACTTC.

The table lists this clonotype with many counts. The chain has TRBV7-2 and TRBJ2-3; a possible D gene is TRBD2 (7 bases). The V end was cut by 6 bases, the J end by 8 bases, with 21 bases between. The germline CDR1 and CDR2 sequences are SGHTA and FQGNSA. The CDR3 contains 15 residues. CDR3: CASRKVGGLEGTQYF. CDR3 DNA: TGTGCCAGCAGGAAAGTGGGGGGGCTGGAAGGTACGCAGTATTTT.

The chain recombines TRBV3-1 with TRBJ2-5; TRBD1 is a possible D gene (6 bases). Germline-derived CDR1 and CDR2 are LGHDT and YNNKEL (reference sequence). The CDR3 covers 15 residues. Trimming removed 1 base at V and 9 bases at J, with 18 bases between. CDR3 sequence (DNA): TGTGCCAGCAGCCAAGTCCACAGGGTCGTCGAGGCCCAGTACTTC. It codes for CASSQVHRVVEAQYF.

This clonotype appeared many times. The V and J genes are TRBV2 and TRBJ2-2, with D uncertain. CDR3 size: 16 residues. Trimming removed 4 bases at V and 2 bases at J, with 14 bases between. The germline CDR1 and CDR2 sequences are SNHLY and FYNNEI. The CDR3, as DNA: TGTGCCAGCAGTGTACGGTCGGCAGATAACACCGGGGAGCTGTTTTTT. This translates into CASSVRSADNTGELFF.

Sample share makes this clonotype medium-sized. This chain links TRBV10-3 with TRBJ1-4; TRBD1 aligns across 9 bases. V dropped 10 bases and J dropped 7; count of bases not matched to a gene: 4. CDR1 and CDR2 from the germline V gene are ENHRY and SYGVKD. This CDR3 is 12 amino acids long. Here the CDR3 reads CATGTGSEKLFF. The CDR3, as DNA: TGTGCCACCGGGACAGGGTCTGAAAAACTGTTTTTT.

In its sample, this clonotype is medium-sized. The CDR3 nucleotides read TGCAGTGCTAGAGCTCACGGGACTAGCCTGTACAATGAGCAGTTCTTC. This gives the protein CSARAHGTSLYNEQFF. The chain links TRBV20-1 to TRBJ2-1; 9 bases are shared with TRBD2. Trimming at V came to 1 base and at J to 4 bases, leaving 8 bases not matched to a gene. From germline, CDR1 is DFQATT and CDR2 SNEGSKA (reference sequence). CDR3 length equals 16 residues.

This clonotype came up many times. The genes are TRBV2 and TRBJ1-6, with 10 bases lining up with TRBD1. The CDR3 runs to 15 residues. Per the germline V gene, CDR1 is SNHLY and CDR2 is FYNNEI. V gave up 5 bases and J gave up 9 bases; unmatched junction bases: 7. This CDR3 reads CASSLEGQGSSPLHF. The DNA of the CDR3 is TGTGCCAGCAGTCTCGAGGGACAGGGGAGTTCACCCCTCCACTTT.

This clonotype showed up many times. The V call is TRBV7-2, the J call TRBJ2-7; tentatively, D is TRBD1 (6 bases). Germline lookup yields CDR1 SGHTA and CDR2 FQGNSA. The CDR3 is 14 amino acids. The ends were cut back, 5 bases at V and 4 bases at J, with 15 bases in the middle. The CDR3, as DNA: TGTGCCAGCAGCCCCGGGACAATCCCTTACGAGCAGTACTTC. It yields the protein CASSPGTIPYEQYF.

By share, this clonotype ranks as medium-sized (0.01 to 0.1%). The chain uses TRBV6-5 and TRBJ2-5; 8 positions match TRBD1. Germline values: CDR1 MNHEY, CDR2 SVGAGI. The length of the CDR3 is 13 residues. Trimming took 6 bases from V and 4 from J; bases not matched to a gene: 4. Here the CDR3 DNA reads TGTGCCAGCAGAAGGACAGGGACAGAGACCCAGTACTTC. Translation: CASRRTGTETQYF.